This entry lists 21 T cell receptor beta chains sequenced from one sample in a study of T cell responses to AZD1222 COVID-19 vaccine. TCRdb's copy holds only in-frame clones and misses some; the assay was immunoSEQ multiplex PCR. The data contain fewer than 200,000 clones, about 86% of them singletons. The specimen comprised peripheral blood, sampled 28 days after the second AZD1222 dose. These TCRs come from an adult who received the AZD1222 COVID-19 vaccine.

J is TRBJ1-1 and V is TRBV28; TRBD1 matches 9 bases. CDR1 and CDR2 from the germline V gene are MDHEN and SYDVKM. There are 13 residues in the CDR3. The V and J ends lost 11 bases and 5 bases, in that order; junction bases with no gene match: 9. The CDR3 is CAGTTGGFTEAFF. In nucleotides, the CDR3 is TGTGCCGGAACGACAGGGGGTTTTACTGAAGCTTTCTTT.

The chain is built from TRBV27 and TRBJ2-2, with 11 bases that match TRBD2. The J segment lost 7 bases and the V segment lost 4 bases, leaving 2 bases of the junction unmatched. The length of the CDR3 is 14 residues. Looked up from germline, CDR1 is MNHEY and CDR2 is SMNVEV (reference sequence). CDR3 DNA sequence: TGTGCCAGCAGTTCTAGCGGGGGGCACGGGGAGCTGTTTTTT. It specifies CASSSSGGHGELFF.

V is TRBV30 and J is TRBJ2-7; tentative D call: TRBD1 (5 bases). The germline V gene has CDR1 GTSNPN and CDR2 SVGIG (reference sequence). CDR3 length: 12 residues. V shed 2 bases and J shed 7 bases, with 12 bases lying between them. As DNA, the CDR3 is TGTGCCTGGAGTATCGGACAACCAGAGCAGTACTTC. Its translation is CAWSIGQPEQYF.

The CDR3 is CASSYTPGQGTRGTQYF. The CDR3 nucleotides read TGTGCCAGCAGTTACACACCGGGACAGGGGACCAGGGGGACCCAGTACTTC. The genes are TRBV6-2 or TRBV6-3 and TRBJ2-5; 10 bases fit TRBD1. CDR1 is MNHEY, CDR2 SVGEGT, per germline. Germline trimming cut 2 bases from V and 7 bases from J; bases unmatched to any gene: 13. The CDR3 extends over 17 amino acids.

The V and J genes are TRBV5-1 and TRBJ2-1; tentative D call: TRBD2 (6 bases). Germline-derived CDR1 and CDR2 are SGHRS and YFSETQ. Trimming left V 3 bases short and J 7 bases short, with 14 bases between. The CDR3 totals 14 residues. CDR3 DNA: TGCGCCAGCAGCTCCCTGATGAGCGGGAATGAGCAGTTCTTC. Its translation: CASSSLMSGNEQFF.

This sequence joins TRBV21-1 and TRBJ1-3. TRBV21-1 is termed a pseudogene. This CDR3 region has 16 residues. The chain's CDR3 is CASSRDRHRSGNTIYF. DNA of the CDR3: TGTGCCAGCAGTAGGGACCGCCATCGCTCTGGAAACACCATATATTTT.

The rearrangement uses TRBV15 and TRBJ2-7, with D perhaps given as TRBD1 or TRBD2 (5 bases each). The V gene lost 0 bases and the J gene lost 4 bases, with 7 bases spanning the gap. There are 13 residues in the CDR3. Germline V gene lookup returns CDR1 LNHNV and CDR2 YYDKDF (reference sequence). This CDR3 is CATSRDEGYEQYF. The CDR3 DNA reads as TGTGCCACCAGCAGAGATGAGGGGTACGAGCAGTACTTC.

This clone occurred a few times. The chain links TRBV6-5 to TRBJ1-3; 8 positions match TRBD1. CDR3 length: 14 amino acids. The germline V gene has CDR1 MNHEY and CDR2 SVGAGI. V lost 6 bases and J lost 7; bases outside the gene matches: 8. CDR3 sequence: CASRVTQGANTIYF. In DNA, the CDR3 is TGTGCCAGCAGAGTGACGCAGGGGGCTAACACCATATATTTT.

The chain uses TRBV5-1 and TRBJ2-1; maybe TRBD2 (6 bases). The CDR3 spans 15 residues. Germline loops: CDR1 SGHRS, CDR2 YFSETQ. Trimming removed 0 bases from V and 6 bases from J, with 13 bases in between. The CDR3 region is CASSLGAYGGNEQFF. The CDR3 DNA reads TGCGCCAGCAGCTTGGGGGCATACGGGGGCAATGAGCAGTTCTTC.

The chain has TRBV10-3 and TRBJ2-2; the D gene could be TRBD1 or TRBD2 (6 bases each). Germline V gives CDR1 ENHRY, CDR2 SYGVKD. The CDR3 sequence is 20 residues long. Trimming shortened V by 0 bases and J by 6 bases, and 26 bases separated the two germline ends. The CDR3 nucleotides read TGTGCCATCAGTGAGTCGCATATGGGGGGCAGGGGCCGAAGCGCCGGGGAGCTGTTTTTT. Encoded protein: CAISESHMGGRGRSAGELFF.

The V call is TRBV2, the J call TRBJ1-5; D unresolved. Trimming removed 7 bases at V and 9 bases at J, with 13 bases between. This CDR3 region has 12 residues. Germline lookup yields CDR1 SNHLY and CDR2 FYNNEI. CDR3 protein: CASKMGSGPQHF. The CDR3 nucleotides read TGTGCCAGCAAAATGGGCTCCGGGCCCCAGCATTTT. Together with reference TRBV2 and TRBJ1-5, the CDR3 gives the full variable domain: EPEVTQTPSHQVTQMGQEVILRCVPISNHLYFYWYRQILGQKVEFLVSFYNNEISEKSEIFDDQFSVERPDGSNFTLKIRSTKLEDSAMYFCASKMGSGPQHFGDGTRLSIL.

The rearrangement links TRBV7-2 to TRBJ2-7, with TRBD1 matching over 7 bases. Germline CDR1 reads SGHTA; CDR2 reads FQGNSA. This CDR3 is 14 amino acids long. Trimming at V came to 1 base and at J to 5 bases, leaving 5 bases not matched to a gene. CDR3 loop: CASSLGLTGDEQYF. As DNA, the CDR3 is TGTGCCAGCAGCTTAGGGCTTACAGGGGACGAGCAGTACTTC. The full variable domain, completed using reference TRBV7-2 and TRBJ2-7, is GAGVSQSPSNKVTEKGKDVELRCDPISGHTALYWYRQSLGQGLEFLIYFQGNSAPDKSGLPSDRFSAERTGGSVSTLTIQRTQQEDSAVYLCASSLGLTGDEQYFGPGTRLTVT.

The chain recombines TRBV7-3 with TRBJ2-2; D unresolved. The CDR3 runs to 14 residues. CDR1 SGHTA and CDR2 FQGTGA come from the germline V gene. V lost 0 bases, J lost 3 bases, and 5 bases lay in between. In DNA form, the CDR3 reads TGTGCCAGCAGCTTAACAGGCGACACCGGGGAGCTGTTTTTT. Translated, it gives CASSLTGDTGELFF.

The CDR3 sequence is CASSPLTLAGGLSTDTQYF. In nucleotides, the CDR3 is TGTGCCAGCTCACCACTTACTCTAGCGGGGGGGCTAAGCACAGATACGCAGTATTTT. The chain recombines TRBV18 with TRBJ2-3; the match to TRBD2 covers 12 bases. Germline trimming cut 1 base from V and 0 bases from J; bases unmatched to any gene: 8. The CDR3 is 19 residues long. Germline V gene data show CDR1 as KGHSH and CDR2 as LQKENI.

The chain has TRBV6-1 and TRBJ1-5; D remains unclear. In germline, CDR1 is MNHNS, CDR2 SASEGT. V shed 1 base and J shed 1 base, with 8 bases lying between them. The CDR3 is 15 residues long. CDR3 amino acids: CASSEDGKSNQPQHF. CDR3 in DNA: TGTGCCAGCAGTGAAGACGGGAAAAGCAATCAGCCCCAGCATTTT.

The chain is built from TRBV5-1 and TRBJ1-1, with 10 nucleotides matching TRBD1. V was clipped by 4 bases and J by 5 bases; unmatched bases: 5. Germline lookup yields CDR1 SGHRS and CDR2 YFSETQ. This CDR3 has 14 amino acids. In DNA, the CDR3 is TGCGCCAGCAGCCTTCGACAGGGGGCGACTGAAGCTTTCTTT. Amino acid sequence: CASSLRQGATEAFF.

The rearrangement links TRBV10-2 to TRBJ1-5, with 8 bases aligning to TRBD1. The CDR3 runs 14 residues. Germline V gives CDR1 WSHSY, CDR2 SAAADI. The V gene end was trimmed by 6 bases and the J gene end by 1 base; junction bases not matched to a gene: 2. CDR3 bases: TGCGCCAGCAGCACAGGGGGGAGCAATCAGCCCCAGCATTTT. The encoded protein is CASSTGGSNQPQHF.

This rearrangement joins TRBV5-6 to TRBJ1-3; the D gene is possibly TRBD1 (5 bases). Germline V gene data show CDR1 as SGHDT and CDR2 as YYEEEE. Trimming took 1 base from V and 3 from J, leaving 11 bases between them. The CDR3 sequence is 15 residues long. Written as DNA, the CDR3 is TGTGCCAGCAGCTTGCCAGGGACTCTTGGAAACACCATATATTTT. Translation: CASSLPGTLGNTIYF.

The chain is built from TRBV27 and TRBJ2-7, with 7 bases aligning to TRBD2. CDR1 is MNHEY and CDR2 is SMNVEV in the germline V gene (reference sequence). The CDR3 consists of 13 residues. J lost 2 bases, V lost 8 bases, and 6 bases had no gene match. CDR3 residues: CASSTGGTYEQYF. CDR3 nucleotide sequence: TGTGCCAGCTCAACGGGGGGTACCTACGAGCAGTACTTC.

This clone has just one count. The gene calls are TRBV4-1 and TRBJ1-3, with TRBD1 as a possible D gene (5 bases). With 1 base removed from V and 3 bases from J, the gap between germline ends came to 13 bases. Germline lookup yields CDR1 MGHRA and CDR2 YSYEKL. This CDR3 spans 16 amino acids. The CDR3, as DNA: TGCGCCAGCAGCCAAGCCAGGGCCGACCGTGGAAACACCATATATTTT. This codes for CASSQARADRGNTIYF.

The rearrangement joins TRBV4-3 to TRBJ2-7; D may be TRBD2 (6 bases). Germline V CDR1 and CDR2: LGHNA, YSLEER. V was trimmed by 0 bases and J by 7 bases, leaving 10 bases between them. The CDR3 runs 13 residues. The CDR3 loop reads CASSQDAGREQYF. The CDR3 region has the DNA TGCGCCAGCAGCCAAGATGCAGGGAGGGAGCAGTACTTC.